These 30 T cell receptor beta chains were all obtained from the same sample, sequenced in a study of tumor-infiltrating lymphocytes in primary liver carcinoma. Researchers generated TCR beta cDNA from about 530 ng of total RNA, relying on a constant-region primer. Three nested multiplex PCR rounds, a slightly modified ARM-PCR method, built the TCR beta libraries. The opening two PCR rounds, about 11 cycles each, paired TRBV1-TRBV30 forward primers with a C-beta reverse primer. TCRdb processed the multiplex PCR reads anew with MiXCR; each CDR3 protein has one entry. The table has hundreds of thousands of distinct CDR3 sequences, approximately 58% seen once. The blood RNA (from unsorted whole blood) was obtained, and germline DNA was also extracted. Sequencing was performed on peripheral blood. The source is a woman between 25 and 40 years old with primary liver carcinoma and hepatitis B virus infection.

The chain recombines TRBV6-2 or TRBV6-3 with TRBJ2-7; no reliable D call. Trimming took off 3 bases at V and 2 bases at J, with 11 bases between the two ends. This CDR3 has 14 amino acids. Germline assignment: CDR1 MNHEY and CDR2 SVGEGT. The CDR3 region has the DNA TGTGCCAGCAGTTATCCCCAGTGGACCTACGAGCAGTACTTC. The encoded protein is CASSYPQWTYEQYF.

This chain joins TRBV5-5 and TRBJ2-2, with TRBD2 matching over 12 bases. Germline V gives CDR1 SGHKS, CDR2 YYEKEE (reference sequence). V dropped 3 bases and J dropped 1; count of bases not matched to a gene: 7. This CDR3 has 18 residues. The CDR3: CASSWTPSGRGNTGELFF. The CDR3, as DNA: TGTGCCAGCAGCTGGACGCCTAGCGGGAGGGGGAACACCGGGGAGCTGTTTTTT.

A remark on this clonotype: A clone one base away is much larger, so this may be a read error. This chain uses TRBV12-3 or TRBV12-4 with TRBJ2-2; 10 nucleotides match TRBD1. V dropped 5 bases and J dropped 2; count of bases not matched to a gene: 8. This CDR3 spans 17 amino acids. The DNA of the CDR3 is TGTGCCAGCAGTCCCGGGACAGGGGCCGCAAACACCGGGGAGCTGTTTTTT. Translating it yields CASSPGTGAANTGELFF.

The chain recombines TRBV6-2 or TRBV6-3 with TRBJ2-1, with TRBD1 identical over 7 bases. The CDR3 loop spans 12 amino acids. The junction had 1 base not matched to a gene; V was cut back by 5 bases and J by 6 bases. Looked up from germline, CDR1 is MNHEY and CDR2 is SVGEGT. The CDR3 region is CASSPGGNEQFF. In nucleotides, the CDR3 is TGTGCCAGCAGTCCAGGGGGCAATGAGCAGTTCTTC.

This clonotype was counted between two and nine times. The genes are TRBV4-2 and TRBJ1-1; 9 nucleotides align to TRBD1. The length of the CDR3 is 15 residues. V dropped 8 bases and J dropped 5; count of bases not matched to a gene: 12. CDR1 is LGHNA, CDR2 YNFKEQ, per germline. The CDR3 here is CASGQDRGGGTEAFF. The CDR3 coding sequence is TGTGCCAGCGGACAGGACAGGGGCGGTGGGACTGAAGCTTTCTTT.

This clonotype was recorded many times. This sequence joins TRBV29-1 and TRBJ1-1; weak D call: TRBD1 (6 bases). The CDR3 sequence is 13 residues long. Germline V CDR1 and CDR2: SQVTM, ANQGSEA. Trimming cost V 7 bases and J 4 bases, with 16 bases left between them. The CDR3 loop is CSADGGQGTEAFF. Here the CDR3 DNA reads TGCAGCGCCGACGGGGGGCAAGGCACTGAAGCTTTCTTT. Variable domain in full (rest from reference TRBV29-1 and TRBJ1-1): SAVISQKPSRDICQRGTSLTIQCQVDSQVTMMFWYRQQPGQSLTLIATANQGSEATYESGFVIDKFPISRPNLTFSTLTVSNMSPEDSSIYLCSADGGQGTEAFFGQGTRLTVV.

The gene calls are TRBV5-1 and TRBJ2-6; D gene uncertain. The CDR3 runs to 16 residues. Trimming stripped 0 bases from V and 6 bases from J, with 13 bases between. CDR1 is SGHRS and CDR2 is YFSETQ in the germline V gene. CDR3 sequence (DNA): TGCGCCAGCAGCTTGGTGGGCACGTCTTTGGCCAACGTCCTGACTTTC. Amino acid sequence: CASSLVGTSLANVLTF.

Note on this clonotype: Because it lacks the conserved phenylalanine or tryptophan at the end, this CDR3 is likely a read error. The rearrangement joins TRBV12-3 or TRBV12-4 to TRBJ2-3, with D possibly TRBD1 on 5 matching bases. CDR3 length equals 14 residues. Deletions cut 3 bases from V and 5 bases from J, with 12 bases between. This chain's CDR3 is CASSFETDRDTQYS. CDR3 sequence (DNA): TGTGCCAGCAGTTTCGAGACAGACCGAGATACGCAGTATTCT.

This clonotype appeared a few times. A much larger clone differs by one base, so this may be a read error. This rearrangement joins TRBV29-1 to TRBJ2-5; unclear D gene. This CDR3 contains 15 residues. Germline V gene lookup returns CDR1 SQVTM and CDR2 ANQGSEA. Trimming cost V 2 bases and J 5 bases, with 18 bases left between them. The chain's CDR3 is CSVETPAGLGETQYF. CDR3 bases: TGCAGCGTTGAAACCCCGGCAGGTCTTGGGGAGACCCAGTACTTC.

This clonotype was detected only a few times. The genes are TRBV5-5 and TRBJ2-2; the D is unclear. Trimming removed 0 bases from V and 6 bases from J, with 6 bases in between. The germline V gene has CDR1 SGHKS and CDR2 YYEKEE (reference sequence). The CDR3 has 13 amino acids. CDR3 loop: CASSLEGPGELFF. The CDR3 DNA follows: TGTGCCAGCAGCTTGGAGGGTCCCGGGGAGCTGTTTTTT.

A few counts support this clonotype. This chain joins TRBV10-3 and TRBJ2-1, with 10 bases matching TRBD2. In germline, CDR1 is ENHRY, CDR2 SYGVKD. The CDR3 covers 15 residues. The J segment lost 6 bases and the V segment lost 7 bases, leaving 9 bases of the junction unmatched. The CDR3 here is CAITVAGGLGNEQFF. The CDR3 nucleotides read TGTGCCATCACTGTAGCGGGGGGCCTGGGCAATGAGCAGTTCTTC.

On this clonotype itself: The CDR3 does not end in the conserved phenylalanine or tryptophan, so this is likely a read error. The genes are TRBV28 and TRBJ2-5; the D gene is possibly TRBD2 (6 bases). CDR1 MDHEN and CDR2 SYDVKM come from the germline V gene. The CDR3 has 16 amino acids. This CDR3 is CASSLPPGEGRETQYI. Written as DNA, the CDR3 is TGTGCCAGTAGTTTACCCCCGGGAGAAGGGAGAGAGACCCAGTACATC.

About this clonotype: With a much larger clone just one base away, this may be a read error. The rearrangement joins TRBV12-3 or TRBV12-4 to TRBJ1-6, with 10 bases fitting TRBD1. Trimming removed 6 bases from V and 11 bases from J; junction bases left unmatched: 4. CDR3 length: 13 residues. CDR3 loop: CASRGTGDTPLHF. The CDR3 nucleotides are TGTGCCAGCAGGGGGACAGGGGATACACCCCTCCACTTT.

This clonotype has a count of ten or more. The chain uses TRBV4-3 and TRBJ2-1; 7 bases fit TRBD2. CDR3 length equals 17 residues. Trimming took 3 bases from V and 3 from J; bases not matched to a gene: 11. From germline, CDR1 is LGHNA and CDR2 YSLEER. CDR3 amino acids: CASSHQVGGSFYNEQFF. Written as DNA, the CDR3 is TGCGCCAGCAGCCACCAAGTGGGCGGGAGTTTCTACAATGAGCAGTTCTTC.

Notes on this clonotype: A read error may account for a junction end that differs from germline. V and J are TRBV6-2 or TRBV6-3 and TRBJ2-5, with a weak D call TRBD2 (5 bases). The CDR3 consists of 14 residues. Germline values: CDR1 MNHEY, CDR2 SVGEGT. DNA of the CDR3: TGTGCCAGCTGTTGGAGTCGACGGGAAGAGACTCAGTACTTC. Residues: CASCWSRREETQYF.

To note about this clonotype: This may be a read error, as it is one base from a much larger clone. The chain has TRBV5-4 and TRBJ2-1; a possible D gene is TRBD2 (6 bases). Germline loops: CDR1 SGHNT, CDR2 YYREEE (reference sequence). There are 17 residues in the CDR3. Deletions cut 1 base from V and 6 bases from J, with 20 bases between. CDR3 in DNA: TGTGCCAGCAGCTTGATGCCTAACGGGAGTCTTTCCAATGAGCAGTTCTTC. Protein product: CASSLMPNGSLSNEQFF.

With regard to this clonotype: A much larger clonotype is one base distant, so this may be a read error. The rearrangement uses TRBV6-2 or TRBV6-3 and TRBJ2-1; maybe TRBD2 (6 bases). The germline V gene has CDR1 MNHEY and CDR2 SVGEGT. Trimming removed 11 bases at V and 12 bases at J, with 20 bases between. This CDR3 is built from 12 residues. The CDR3 reads CAGSPVAGMQFF. DNA for the CDR3: TGTGCCGGCTCCCCAGTTGCGGGGATGCAGTTCTTC.

The chain is built from TRBV7-9 and TRBJ1-4; 8 nucleotides line up with TRBD1. The CDR3 has 13 amino acids. V lost 7 bases to trimming and J lost 10 bases; unmatched junction nucleotides: 8. Germline-derived CDR1 and CDR2 are SEHNR and FQNEAQ (reference sequence). The CDR3 reads CASNAGQAPKLFF. CDR3 coding DNA: TGTGCCAGCAACGCGGGACAGGCGCCAAAACTGTTTTTT.

The chain is built from TRBV11-2 and TRBJ2-5, with D uncertain. The CDR3 runs 13 residues. Germline lookup yields CDR1 SGHAT and CDR2 FQNNGV. The V and J ends lost 0 bases and 10 bases respectively, with 12 bases between them. Here the CDR3 reads CASSLDSLGIQYF. For the CDR3, the DNA is TGTGCCAGCAGCTTAGATTCCTTGGGGATCCAGTACTTC.

This clonotype was recorded at least ten times. This chain joins TRBV11-2 and TRBJ2-1; D gene ambiguous. The CDR3 totals 12 residues. Germline V lookup: CDR1 SGHAT, CDR2 FQNNGV. Trimming shortened V by 0 bases and J by 12 bases, and 9 bases separated the two germline ends. The DNA for the CDR3 is TGTGCCAGCAGCTTAGAAAGCCCACGGCAGTTCTTC. It specifies CASSLESPRQFF.

Worth noting for this clonotype: The CDR3 ends on some other residue instead of the conserved phenylalanine or tryptophan, so this is likely a read error. The DNA is left out, because the CDR3 cannot be placed on it with certainty; the CDR3 is given as TCRdb lists it. This sequence joins TRBV11-2 and TRBJ2-1. The germline V gene encodes CDR1 SGHAT and CDR2 FQNNGV. The CDR3 sequence runs 13 residues, both termini included. CDR3 in amino acids: CASSLGDSNEKFL.

This clonotype has just a few counts. The chain uses TRBV6-5 and TRBJ2-7; 8 nucleotides line up with TRBD2. The germline CDR1 and CDR2 sequences are MNHEY and SVGAGI. CDR3 length: 18 amino acids. V trimming: 7 bases; J trimming: 4 bases; junction bases outside the gene matches: 21. The CDR3 region is CASTRLGSGATSSYEQYF. The CDR3 region has the DNA TGTGCCAGCACCCGATTAGGTAGCGGGGCGACCAGCTCTTACGAGCAGTACTTC.

This chain joins TRBV30 and TRBJ2-3; no definite D call. The germline CDR1 and CDR2 sequences are GTSNPN and SVGIG (reference sequence). The CDR3 contains 15 residues. Deletions cut 0 bases from V and 3 bases from J, with 13 bases between. The CDR3 region has the DNA TGTGCCTGGAGTGTAACTGGCGGAGCGACAGATACGCAGTATTTT. Translation: CAWSVTGGATDTQYF.

The DNA for the CDR3 is TGCACCAGCAGCCAAGATCGGCTAGCGGGAGGGCCGGGATATACGCAGTATTTT. Translation: CTSSQDRLAGGPGYTQYF. The V call is TRBV1, the J call TRBJ2-3; the table calls TRBD2, which could not be checked here. TRBV1 is described as a pseudogene. This CDR3 region has 18 residues.

This clonotype occurred many times. The V call is TRBV11-2, the J call TRBJ2-2; TRBD2 matches 10 bases. The CDR3 consists of 17 residues. From germline, CDR1 is SGHAT and CDR2 FQNNGV. Germline trimming cut 5 bases from V and 1 base from J; bases unmatched to any gene: 7. The chain's CDR3 is CASSDQWTSGNTGELFF. The CDR3 nucleotides are TGTGCCAGCAGCGATCAATGGACTAGCGGGAACACCGGGGAGCTGTTTTTT. Looking up the rest from reference TRBV11-2 and TRBJ2-2 gives the full variable domain: EAGVAQSPRYKIIEKRQSVAFWCNPISGHATLYWYQQILGQGPKLLIQFQNNGVVDDSQLPKDRFSAERLKGVDSTLKIQPAKLEDSAVYLCASSDQWTSGNTGELFFGEGSRLTVL.

In regard to this clonotype: A read error may explain this, as a much larger clone is one base away. The chain couples TRBV4-3 to TRBJ2-7, with 7 bases identical to TRBD2. The CDR3 consists of 17 residues. CDR1 and CDR2 (germline): LGHNA, YSLEER. The CDR3 protein is CTSSRDLASGSSYEQYF. The CDR3 nucleotides read TGCACCAGCAGCCGGGACTTAGCTAGCGGTAGCTCCTACGAGCAGTACTTC.

The chain is built from TRBV28 and TRBJ2-3; tentatively, D is TRBD1 (7 bases). CDR1 is MDHEN, CDR2 SYDVKM, per germline. This CDR3 has 13 amino acids. Trimming pared 7 bases from V and 2 bases from J, leaving 10 bases between. The CDR3 loop is CASKEGATDTQYF. For the CDR3, the DNA is TGTGCCAGCAAGGAGGGGGCCACAGATACGCAGTATTTT.

Of note for this clonotype: A read error may explain this, as a much larger clone is one base away. The V call is TRBV4-2, the J call TRBJ2-4, with D perhaps being TRBD1 or TRBD2 (5 bases each). Germline V gene sequence: CDR1 LGHNA, CDR2 YNFKEQ. The CDR3 contains 14 residues. The CDR3 here is CASSPRGRENTQYF. CDR3 nucleotide sequence: TGTGCCAGCAGCCCGAGGGGAAGAGAAAACACTCAGTACTTC.

The sample holds a few counts of this clonotype. V usage is TRBV13 and J usage is TRBJ2-1, with D uncertain. V was shortened by 2 bases and J by 5 bases, with 7 bases between the two germline ends. Germline-derived CDR1 and CDR2 are PRHDT and FYEKMQ (reference sequence). The CDR3 extends over 13 amino acids. The CDR3 coding sequence is TGTGCCAGCAGCTTAATAGGTGACAATGAGCAGTTCTTC. It specifies CASSLIGDNEQFF.

This clonotype was picked up a small number of times. CDR3 nucleotides: TGTGCCAGCAGCTTTTTCATGGGCTCTGGAAACACCATATATTTT. Translated: CASSFFMGSGNTIYF. This sequence joins TRBV5-4 and TRBJ1-3; D gene unclear. The CDR3 sequence is 15 residues long. Between the trimmed V and J ends, which lost 2 bases and 0 bases, there was a span of 9 bases. The germline CDR1 and CDR2 sequences are SGHNT and YYREEE (reference sequence).